This entry is about one T cell receptor (beta chain). As yet, its antigen is unknown. The data were produced by immunoSEQ multiplex PCR, yet TCRdb's version contains in-frame clones alone and is incomplete. The repertoire consists of around 29,000 clones, with roughly 80% occurring once and the leading ten covering approximately 6.4%. The data are from a study of Siglec-9 on CD8 T cells in melanoma. Regarding the study as a whole: Siglec-9 reportedly marks and regulates an effector memory CD8+ T-cell subset apparently accumulating in melanoma tumors.

This TCR derives from a human donor in good health. What was sequenced was Siglec-9- CD8+ T cells sorted from blood.

In DNA, the CDR3 is TGTGCCATCAGGGGGACTAGCGGCCGCAATGAGCAGTTCTTC. Translation: CAIRGTSGRNEQFF. J is TRBJ2-1 and V is TRBV10-3; 11 bases map to TRBD2. J gave up 6 bases and V 6 bases, and 4 bases lay outside the gene matches. The CDR3 covers 14 residues. Germline CDR1 reads ENHRY; CDR2 reads SYGVKD.